This TCR beta chain was obtained from a study of cytomegalovirus exposure and HLA in healthy donors. It was with 60 Vbeta and 13 Jbeta primers that the PCR ran. Produced via immunoSEQ multiplex PCR; TCRdb's table is partial and in-frame only. The sample lists 150,000 to 200,000 clones; approximately 82% were seen once. General study points: More than 15,000 TCR beta sequences were associated with HLA alleles at 0.05 false discovery rate in a later analysis. The authors later linked a missense DCLRE1C variant to TCR beta V- and J-gene trimming. Some TCR beta chains (about 170 of them) were listed as cytomegalovirus-associated.

Comment on this clone: Its matching antigen is unknown.

Specimen: PBMCs. The source is a man over 45 in good health and CMV-seropositive.

CDR3 sequence (DNA): TGTGCCAGCATCAAAGGACAATTTGGTGATTCACCCCTCCACTTT. Translation: CASIKGQFGDSPLHF. The chain joins TRBV2 to TRBJ1-6, with D perhaps TRBD1 (5 bases). V shed 7 bases and J shed 8 bases, with 18 bases lying between them. The germline CDR1 and CDR2 sequences are SNHLY and FYNNEI. The CDR3 is made up of 15 amino acids. Drawing the rest from reference TRBV2 and TRBJ1-6, the complete variable domain is EPEVTQTPSHQVTQMGQEVILRCVPISNHLYFYWYRQILGQKVEFLVSFYNNEISEKSEIFDDQFSVERPDGSNFTLKIRSTKLEDSAMYFCASIKGQFGDSPLHFGNGTRLTVT.